This TCR beta chain stems from a study of blood T cells in healthy people across ages. Trimming shortened V by 0 bases and J by 4 bases, and 10 bases separated the two germline ends. The CDR3 sequence is 14 residues long. Germline loops: CDR1 SGDLS, CDR2 YYNGEE. A second PCR of about 7 to 11 cycles used a sample-barcoded 5' primer and a J-beta primer mix. One entry per CDR3 protein results from TCRdb running MiXCR on the 5' RACE reads. Found here are about 1.6 million distinct CDR3 sequences, about 35% of them singletons; the top ten hold about 10%. Material: blood. This chain joins TRBV9 and TRBJ1-1, with D possibly TRBD1 on 5 matching bases. The clonotype originates from a woman aged 25 to 39 in good health. The DNA of the CDR3 is TGTGCCAGCAGCGTAGATGGGGGAGTCACTGAAGCTTTCTTT. Its translation: CASSVDGGVTEAFF.